The sequence of this T cell receptor (beta chain) was determined in a study of T-cell memory formation after mild COVID-19. General observations from the study: Pre-infection memory showed some responding clones, and this suggested that cross-reactive memory joined. Clones contracting day 15 to 85 were balanced CD4/CD8; later expanders leaned CD4+. Among CD4+ contracting clones, most were CM and EM, and CD8+ ones EMRA.

Regarding this clonotype: The antigen remains unidentified.

Employing constant-segment primers, 5'RACE generated TCR alpha and TCR beta cDNA libraries bearing sample barcodes and UMIs. Via MiXCR, TCRdb re-called the 5' RACE reads, giving one row per CDR3 protein. The table lists about 110,000 distinct CDR3 sequences, around 15% of them singletons. J gave up 7 bases and V 11 bases, and 17 bases lay outside the gene matches. This CDR3 comprises 16 residues. Germline V CDR1 and CDR2: ENHRY, SYGVKD. The clonotype was recovered from an adult woman who had mild COVID-19 (a few samples of this study predate the infection). Cell type and time point are not known. The specimen was PBMCs or a T cell subset sorted from them (not recorded which). V gene TRBV10-3 combines with J gene TRBJ2-1, with TRBD2 matching 10 bases. CDR3: CAPGRTSGYHLNEQFF. The CDR3 nucleotides are TGTGCCCCCGGGAGGACTAGCGGTTACCACCTGAATGAGCAGTTCTTC.